The present T cell receptor beta chain was sequenced within a study of cytomegalovirus exposure and HLA in healthy donors. Study conclusions and caveats: An ancestry cluster, one associated with Asian ancestry, reportedly showed fewer N-insertions than the 666-donor mean in a later analysis.

Germline assignment: CDR1 MNHNS and CDR2 SASEGT. Trimming stripped 7 bases from V and 2 bases from J, with 12 bases between. This CDR3 region has 13 residues. A multiplex PCR was run with 60 Vbeta primers and 13 Jbeta primers. Here immunoSEQ multiplex PCR was the method, and the copy in TCRdb shows in-frame clones only, minus some. This sample carries over 140,000 clones, 80% of them seen once, and the ten largest clones take roughly 2.4%. A note on this clone: Its antigen is currently unknown.

This clonotype was obtained from a man aged 50 to 59 in good health and CMV-seronegative. Sequencing input: PBMCs. The rearrangement links TRBV6-1 to TRBJ2-7; D is ambiguous. CDR3: CASTRGSPYEQYF. As DNA, the CDR3 is TGTGCCAGCACGCGCGGCAGTCCCTACGAGCAGTACTTC.